The 32 T cell receptor beta chains listed next were all sequenced from one sample in a study of cytomegalovirus exposure and HLA in healthy donors. Researchers ran the PCR with 60 Vbeta and 13 Jbeta primers. Produced via immunoSEQ multiplex PCR; TCRdb's table is partial and in-frame only. The table includes about 170,000 clones, 84% detected once. Sequenced material: PBMCs. The origin of the receptors is a man between 18 and 35 years old in good health and CMV-seronegative.

The chain joins TRBV25-1 to TRBJ1-1, with D perhaps TRBD1 (5 bases). Trimming took off 2 bases at V and 0 bases at J, with 10 bases between the two ends. The CDR3 is 15 amino acids. Germline loops: CDR1 MGHDK, CDR2 SYGVNS. The CDR3 DNA is TGTGCCAGCAGTGAACGGGAGGGGATGAACACTGAAGCTTTCTTT. This codes for CASSEREGMNTEAFF.

The chain uses TRBV7-9 and TRBJ2-6; D is uncertain. The CDR3 is made up of 17 amino acids. V lost 5 bases and J lost 0, with 14 bases in between. CDR1 is SEHNR, CDR2 FQNEAQ, per germline (reference sequence). This CDR3 reads CASSGNSLHSGANVLTF. The CDR3 DNA follows: TGTGCCAGCAGCGGCAATTCTCTTCACTCTGGGGCCAACGTCCTGACTTTC.

The V call is TRBV7-2, the J call TRBJ2-7; the D gene is possibly TRBD2 (5 bases). CDR1 and CDR2 (germline): SGHTA, FQGNSA. Trimming left V 1 base short and J 2 bases short, with 12 bases between. The length of the CDR3 is 15 residues. Written as DNA, the CDR3 is TGTGCCAGCAGCTTAGAGGGAGTCGGGACCTACGAGCAGTACTTC. Protein product: CASSLEGVGTYEQYF.

The chain uses TRBV4-1 and TRBJ1-5; D is unresolved. Deletions cut 0 bases from V and 6 bases from J, with 12 bases between. Germline CDR1 is MGHRA and CDR2 is YSYEKL. The CDR3 extends over 15 amino acids. CDR3 sequence reads: CASSQDLAVGQPQHF. The CDR3 DNA is TGCGCCAGCAGCCAAGATTTAGCGGTGGGTCAGCCCCAGCATTTT.

The chain carries TRBV5-1 and TRBJ2-1; 13 bases match TRBD2. This CDR3 is built from 15 residues. The V segment lost 3 bases and the J segment 5 bases; nucleotides outside the gene matches: 2. Germline CDR1 and CDR2: SGHRS and YFSETQ. CDR3 DNA sequence: TGCGCCAGCAGCTCAGGACTAGCGGGGGACAATGAGCAGTTCTTC. Protein product: CASSSGLAGDNEQFF.

The rearrangement joins TRBV6-5 to TRBJ1-2, with no clear D. Germline V gene data show CDR1 as MNHEY and CDR2 as SVGAGI. The CDR3 loop spans 10 amino acids. The V end was cut by 8 bases, the J end by 7 bases, with 8 bases between. The CDR3 is CASSSFGYTF. Written as DNA, the CDR3 is TGTGCCAGCTCGTCCTTTGGCTACACCTTC.

The chain is built from TRBV4-2 and TRBJ1-5; D unresolved. Trimming removed 1 base from V and 3 bases from J, with 7 bases in between. The CDR3 runs 14 residues. CDR1 and CDR2 from the germline V gene are LGHNA and YNFKEQ. The CDR3 nucleotides are TGTGCCAGCAGCCAAGGGAGGGACAATCAGCCCCAGCATTTT. Amino acids: CASSQGRDNQPQHF.

J is TRBJ1-2 and V is TRBV27, with a weak D call TRBD1 (5 bases). With 5 bases removed from V and 4 bases from J, the gap between germline ends came to 11 bases. The CDR3 is made up of 13 amino acids. Looked up from germline, CDR1 is MNHEY and CDR2 is SMNVEV (reference sequence). This CDR3 reads CASSARVRYGYTF. The CDR3 nucleotides read TGTGCCAGCAGTGCCAGGGTTCGCTATGGCTACACCTTC.

This clone was detected once. The V gene is TRBV29-1, the J gene TRBJ2-3; 9 positions match TRBD2. From germline, CDR1 is SQVTM and CDR2 ANQGSEA. The V segment lost 4 bases and the J segment 3 bases; nucleotides outside the gene matches: 5. The CDR3 runs to 14 residues. CDR3: CSVGTAGGTDTQYF. The DNA of the CDR3 is TGCAGCGTTGGTACGGCGGGGGGGACAGATACGCAGTATTTT.

The chain uses TRBV14 and TRBJ1-4; 7 nucleotides agree with TRBD1. The germline gives CDR1 SGHDN, CDR2 FVKESK. Losses at the gene ends were 6 bases for V and 3 bases for J; bases not matched to a gene: 7. The length of the CDR3 is 15 residues. The CDR3 DNA reads as TGTGCCAGCAGTCGTACAGGGGAAGCTAATGAAAAACTGTTTTTT. Translated, it gives CASSRTGEANEKLFF. The full variable domain, in which reference TRBV14 and TRBJ1-4 provide the parts outside the CDR3, is EAGVTQFPSHSVIEKGQTVTLRCDPISGHDNLYWYRRVMGKEIKFLLHFVKESKQDESGMPNNRFLAERTGGTYSTLKVQPAELEDSGVYFCASSRTGEANEKLFFGSGTQLSVL.

Only one count was recorded for this clone. This sequence joins TRBV19 and TRBJ2-7; D ambiguous. This CDR3 is built from 14 residues. V dropped 3 bases and J dropped 0 bases, with 9 bases sitting between them. Germline CDR1 LNHDA, CDR2 SQIVND (reference sequence). The CDR3 nucleotides read TGTGCCAGTAGTATTGGCGGCCACTCCTACGAGCAGTACTTC. Translated: CASSIGGHSYEQYF.

J is TRBJ2-5 and V is TRBV18; 9 bases fit TRBD1. The J segment lost 7 bases and the V segment lost 6 bases, leaving 12 bases of the junction unmatched. This CDR3 spans 15 amino acids. CDR1 is KGHSH, CDR2 LQKENI, per germline. The CDR3 here is CASSQRTQGAPTQYF. The CDR3 DNA is TGTGCCAGCTCCCAACGAACACAGGGGGCCCCGACCCAGTACTTC.

A word on this clone: One end of the junction varies from germline; a read error may be responsible. This sequence joins TRBV7-9 and TRBJ2-1; possibly TRBD1 for D (6 bases). The CDR3 loop spans 11 amino acids. From germline, CDR1 is SEHNR and CDR2 FQNEAQ (reference sequence). Here the CDR3 reads CSSTLDREQFF. In nucleotides, the CDR3 is TGTTCCAGCACCCTAGACAGGGAGCAGTTCTTC.

The chain carries TRBV5-1 and TRBJ1-1, with TRBD1 identical over 10 bases. With V trimmed by 0 bases and J by 4 bases, 6 bases remained unmatched. The germline V gene encodes CDR1 SGHRS and CDR2 YFSETQ. The CDR3 extends over 16 amino acids. The CDR3 loop reads CASSLGGQGPFTEAFF. The CDR3 DNA is TGCGCCAGCAGCTTGGGGGGACAGGGGCCTTTCACTGAAGCTTTCTTT.

V usage is TRBV18 and J usage is TRBJ1-4; D is uncertain. The CDR3 runs to 15 residues. V dropped 2 bases and J dropped 4 bases, with 11 bases sitting between them. Germline loops: CDR1 KGHSH, CDR2 LQKENI. CDR3 region: CASSPSASRNEKLFF. The CDR3 DNA is TGTGCCAGCTCACCATCAGCGTCGCGTAATGAAAAACTGTTTTTT. Full variable domain (missing parts from reference TRBV18 and TRBJ1-4): NAGVMQNPRHLVRRRGQEARLRCSPMKGHSHVYWYRQLPEEGLKFMVYLQKENIIDESGMPKERFSAEFPKEGPSILRIQQVVRGDSAAYFCASSPSASRNEKLFFGSGTQLSVL.

The gene calls are TRBV7-3 and TRBJ2-5; possibly TRBD2 for D (6 bases). Deletions cut 1 base from V and 5 bases from J, with 14 bases between. This CDR3 region has 15 residues. Germline V lookup: CDR1 SGHTA, CDR2 FQGTGA. Written as DNA, the CDR3 is TGTGCCAGCAGCTTAAGCGGCGGGGTGGGTGAGACCCAGTACTTC. Its protein is CASSLSGGVGETQYF.

The V and J genes are TRBV5-1 and TRBJ1-2; 9 bases match TRBD1. The CDR3 sequence is 18 residues long. Germline values: CDR1 SGHRS, CDR2 YFSETQ. Unmatched junction bases numbered 17, after V lost 4 bases and J lost 4 bases. The CDR3: CASSLRDRVRDGAYGYTF. As DNA, the CDR3 is TGCGCCAGCAGCCTCCGGGACAGGGTGAGGGATGGGGCCTATGGCTACACCTTC.

The chain recombines TRBV7-9 with TRBJ1-3; no definite D call. The CDR3 is made up of 12 amino acids. Germline V gene sequence: CDR1 SEHNR, CDR2 FQNEAQ (reference sequence). Trimming shortened V by 8 bases and J by 4 bases, and 9 bases separated the two germline ends. The CDR3 DNA is TGTGCCAGCGGCATAATGGGAAACACCATATATTTT. Translating gives CASGIMGNTIYF.

The chain couples TRBV19 to TRBJ1-3, with D tentatively TRBD1 (5 bases). This CDR3 region has 15 residues. Germline loops: CDR1 LNHDA, CDR2 SQIVND (reference sequence). Trimming removed 4 bases from V and 4 bases from J, with 14 bases in between. The CDR3 DNA reads as TGTGCCAGTAGTACCCGACAGCCGGCCGGAAACACCATATATTTT. The encoded protein is CASSTRQPAGNTIYF.

This clone has a handful of counts. This chain joins TRBV6-5 and TRBJ1-3, with D uncertain. Germline assignment: CDR1 MNHEY and CDR2 SVGAGI. Trimming left V 6 bases short and J 2 bases short, with 11 bases between. This CDR3 is 14 amino acids long. CDR3 region: CASRSGIAGNTIYF. The DNA of the CDR3 is TGTGCCAGCAGGTCGGGGATCGCTGGAAACACCATATATTTT.

The chain recombines TRBV10-2 with TRBJ1-3; 8 positions match TRBD1. V shed 4 bases and J 4 bases; nucleotides not matched to a gene: 15. The CDR3 covers 18 residues. CDR1 and CDR2 from the germline V gene are WSHSY and SAAADI. The CDR3: CASSGQGSSLPTGNTIYF. The CDR3 DNA follows: TGCGCCAGCAGTGGACAGGGGTCCTCTCTGCCAACGGGAAACACCATATATTTT.

This clone occurred once. The chain combines TRBV9 with TRBJ2-2, with D perhaps matching TRBD1 (5 bases). The CDR3 runs to 13 residues. V lost 0 bases and J lost 6, with 6 bases in between. Germline V lookup: CDR1 SGDLS, CDR2 YYNGEE. CDR3 sequence (DNA): TGTGCCAGCAGCGTAGGGGGCGCCGGGGAGCTGTTTTTT. It yields the protein CASSVGGAGELFF.

The chain recombines TRBV5-4 with TRBJ2-3; 10 bases are shared with TRBD2. Germline trimming cut 3 bases from V and 3 bases from J; bases unmatched to any gene: 7. The germline gives CDR1 SGHNT, CDR2 YYREEE (reference sequence). This CDR3 comprises 16 residues. The CDR3 loop reads CASSWKRGGSTDTQYF. In DNA form, the CDR3 reads TGTGCCAGCAGCTGGAAGCGGGGGGGCTCGACAGATACGCAGTATTTT.

The chain is built from TRBV9 and TRBJ2-1; 10 nucleotides align to TRBD2. The J segment lost 0 bases and the V segment lost 0 bases, leaving 3 bases of the junction unmatched. Germline CDR1 SGDLS, CDR2 YYNGEE. The CDR3 runs to 17 residues. The CDR3 spells CASSVGWTSGSYNEQFF. The CDR3 nucleotides are TGTGCCAGCAGCGTAGGGTGGACTAGCGGCTCCTACAATGAGCAGTTCTTC.

The chain joins TRBV5-1 to TRBJ2-1, with 10 bases lining up with TRBD2. This CDR3 is built from 14 residues. With 0 bases clipped from V and 10 bases from J, the junction kept 4 bases outside the gene matches. Germline V lookup: CDR1 SGHRS, CDR2 YFSETQ. In DNA, the CDR3 is TGCGCCAGCAGCTTGGGCCTAGCGGGAGTAGAGCAGTTCTTC. This gives the protein CASSLGLAGVEQFF.

This clone was seen more than once but under ten times. The V call is TRBV28, the J call TRBJ2-7; 11 bases map to TRBD2. The V gene end was trimmed by 5 bases and the J gene end by 2 bases; junction bases not matched to a gene: 5. CDR3 size: 15 residues. Germline V gives CDR1 MDHEN, CDR2 SYDVKM. The CDR3, as DNA: TGTGCCAGCAGTCCCCAGACTAGCGGGACCTACGAGCAGTACTTC. This codes for CASSPQTSGTYEQYF. Full variable domain (rest looked up from reference TRBV28 and TRBJ2-7): DVKVTQSSRYLVKRTGEKVFLECVQDMDHENMFWYRQDPGLGLRLIYFSYDVKMKEKGDIPEGYSVSREKKERFSLILESASTNQTSMYLCASSPQTSGTYEQYFGPGTRLTVT.

The rearrangement uses TRBV9 and TRBJ2-1, with D uncertain. The germline V gene encodes CDR1 SGDLS and CDR2 YYNGEE. Trimming removed 0 bases at V and 9 bases at J, with 13 bases between. The CDR3 length is 14 residues. The CDR3, as DNA: TGTGCCAGCAGCGTAGGCGGTGATAGTGGTGAGCAGTTCTTC. It specifies CASSVGGDSGEQFF.

The J gene is TRBJ2-7, the V gene TRBV7-8; 7 bases are shared with TRBD1. The J segment lost 0 bases and the V segment lost 6 bases, leaving 2 bases of the junction unmatched. Germline CDR1 reads SGHVS; CDR2 reads FQNEAQ. This CDR3 is 13 amino acids long. CDR3 region: CASRGQVSYEQYF. The CDR3 region has the DNA TGTGCCAGCAGAGGACAGGTCTCCTACGAGCAGTACTTC.

This chain links TRBV11-2 with TRBJ2-5, with unresolved D. Germline V CDR1 and CDR2: SGHAT, FQNNGV. CDR3 length equals 14 residues. V was pared by 5 bases and J by 1 base, with 11 bases between. The CDR3 protein is CASSLTPFQETQYF. The CDR3 DNA reads TGTGCCAGCAGCCTGACACCGTTCCAAGAGACCCAGTACTTC.

The chain carries TRBV28 and TRBJ2-2, with 7 positions matching TRBD1. Germline V CDR1 and CDR2: MDHEN, SYDVKM. Losses at the gene ends were 6 bases for V and 2 bases for J; bases not matched to a gene: 6. The CDR3 is 15 residues long. The CDR3 DNA is TGTGCCAGCAGCCCCGGGACAGAAAACACCGGGGAGCTGTTTTTT. This codes for CASSPGTENTGELFF.

The rearrangement joins TRBV11-3 to TRBJ2-3; 7 bases line up with TRBD2. This CDR3 has 15 amino acids. V shed 1 base, J shed 9 bases, and the junction held 10 bases outside the gene matches. Germline V gene lookup returns CDR1 SGHNT and CDR2 YENEEA. The CDR3 sequence is CASSLGAGLVLTQYF. The CDR3 DNA follows: TGTGCCAGCAGCTTAGGAGCGGGGCTCGTTTTGACGCAGTATTTT.

This clone has only a few counts. The V gene is TRBV5-4, the J gene TRBJ2-7; a possible D gene is TRBD2 (6 bases). Between the trimmed V and J ends, which lost 0 bases and 0 bases, there was a span of 10 bases. The CDR3 loop spans 15 amino acids. In germline, CDR1 is SGHNT, CDR2 YYREEE (reference sequence). In nucleotides, the CDR3 is TGTGCCAGCAGCTTGGTGGTCGGGAGCTCCTACGAGCAGTACTTC. Encoded protein: CASSLVVGSSYEQYF. Drawing the rest from reference TRBV5-4 and TRBJ2-7, the complete variable domain is ETGVTQSPTHLIKTRGQQVTLRCSSQSGHNTVSWYQQALGQGPQFIFQYYREEENGRGNFPPRFSGLQFPNYSSELNVNALELDDSALYLCASSLVVGSSYEQYFGPGTRLTVT.